This TCR beta chain was identified in a study of blood T cell repertoires in COVID-19. Trimming cost V 3 bases and J 3 bases; bases outside gene matches: 1. Germline V CDR1 and CDR2: SGDLS, YYNGEE. This CDR3 region has 13 residues. This table comes from immunoSEQ multiplex PCR, and its TCRdb copy is limited to in-frame clones, with some not included. The sample yields over 200,000 clones, approximately 90% seen once. Seattle patients were enrolled while actively infected and followed longitudinally. The receptor comes from a man younger than 45 with COVID-19, enrolled during active disease. Sequencing was carried out using peripheral blood. The V and J genes are TRBV9 and TRBJ1-2; 8 positions agree with TRBD1. Here the CDR3 reads CASSEQGDYGYTF. Here the CDR3 DNA reads TGTGCCAGCAGCGAACAGGGGGACTATGGCTACACCTTC. The full variable domain, with the rest looked up from reference TRBV9 and TRBJ1-2, is DSGVTQTPKHLITATGQRVTLRCSPRSGDLSVYWYQQSLDQGLQFLIQYYNGEERAKGNILERFSAQQFPDLHSELNLSSLELGDSALYFCASSEQGDYGYTFGSGTRLTVV.